These 19 T cell receptor beta chains were all obtained from the same sample, sequenced in a study of PD-L1 blockade in urothelial cancer. Regarding time point: pretreatment peripheral blood. Profiling relied on immunoSEQ multiplex PCR, and the TCRdb table lists in-frame clones only, not all of them. The table has 100,000 to 150,000 clones, roughly 80% seen once. The sequencing used PBMCs, collected around atezolizumab (anti-PD-L1) treatment. These receptors were obtained from a man aged 50 to 60 with urothelial cancer.

The rearrangement uses TRBV28 and TRBJ1-5; a possible D gene is TRBD1 (5 bases). The CDR3 is made up of 15 amino acids. Trimming took 3 bases from V and 3 from J, leaving 12 bases between them. Per germline, CDR1 MDHEN and CDR2 SYDVKM. The CDR3 sequence: CASSFGSGNNQPQHF. The CDR3 DNA reads as TGTGCCAGCAGTTTCGGGTCAGGGAACAATCAGCCCCAGCATTTT.

Of note for this clone: A junction end diverges from the germline sequence, so it may reflect a read error. The chain employs TRBV6-1 and TRBJ2-3; 10 bases are a match to TRBD2. The V gene's germline CDR1 is MNHNS and CDR2 SASEGT. This CDR3 spans 16 amino acids. DNA of the CDR3: TGTGCCATCAGTGCCGGGACTAGCGCTTTTAGTAATACGCAGTATTTT. This sequence encodes CAISAGTSAFSNTQYF.

The chain uses TRBV5-1 and TRBJ2-2; D perhaps matches TRBD1 (5 bases). The CDR3 spans 14 residues. Germline values: CDR1 SGHRS, CDR2 YFSETQ. V was clipped by 6 bases and J by 1 base, with 10 bases between them. In nucleotides, the CDR3 is TGCGCCAGCAAGGGGCTGGAGAACACCGGGGAGCTGTTTTTT. Translating gives CASKGLENTGELFF.

The CDR3, as DNA: TGTGCCAGCAGCTTTGCCGGGACAGGGAACACCGGGGAGCTGTTTTTT. Encoded protein: CASSFAGTGNTGELFF. This chain connects TRBV11-2 to TRBJ2-2, with 8 bases matching TRBD1. This CDR3 has 16 amino acids. With V trimmed by 3 bases and J by 1 base, 4 bases remained unmatched. CDR1 is SGHAT, CDR2 FQNNGV, per germline.

The V gene is TRBV30, the J gene TRBJ2-5, with D possibly TRBD1 on 5 matching bases. Trimming shortened V by 0 bases and J by 5 bases, and 7 bases separated the two germline ends. This CDR3 has 12 residues. Germline CDR1 is GTSNPN and CDR2 is SVGIG (reference sequence). DNA of the CDR3: TGTGCCTGGAGTGTAGGGGTGGAGACCCAGTACTTC. This translates into CAWSVGVETQYF.

This clone has a handful of counts. The genes are TRBV25-1 and TRBJ2-1, with D tentatively TRBD1 (5 bases). Deletions cut 1 base from V and 1 base from J, with 8 bases between. CDR3 length: 15 amino acids. From germline, CDR1 is MGHDK and CDR2 SYGVNS. In nucleotides, the CDR3 is TGTGCCAGCAGTGAATCTCAGGGTTCCTACAATGAGCAGTTCTTC. Amino acids: CASSESQGSYNEQFF.

This chain connects TRBV7-3 to TRBJ2-2, with TRBD2 as a possible D gene (7 bases). Trimming removed 7 bases at V and 7 bases at J, with 19 bases between. The CDR3 has 15 residues. Germline V gene lookup returns CDR1 SGHTA and CDR2 FQGTGA. The CDR3 DNA reads as TGTGCCAGCACCCCCTTTGGGGGGGCCGGCGGGGAGCTGTTTTTT. It yields the protein CASTPFGGAGGELFF.

The chain carries TRBV7-2 and TRBJ2-1; TRBD2 aligns across 10 bases. Germline V gene data show CDR1 as SGHTA and CDR2 as FQGNSA. The CDR3 spans 16 residues. V trimming: 5 bases; J trimming: 4 bases; junction bases outside the gene matches: 8. CDR3 residues: CASSPWTSGLYNEQFF. The CDR3 nucleotides read TGTGCCAGCAGCCCGTGGACTAGCGGACTTTACAATGAGCAGTTCTTC.

The V gene is TRBV4-1, the J gene TRBJ1-2, with 7 bases that match TRBD1. V shed 0 bases, J shed 4 bases, and the junction held 2 bases outside the gene matches. The CDR3 sequence is 14 residues long. CDR1 is MGHRA and CDR2 is YSYEKL in the germline V gene. This CDR3 reads CASSQDRDSYGYTF. CDR3 nucleotide sequence: TGCGCCAGCAGCCAAGACCGGGACAGCTATGGCTACACCTTC.

The V gene is TRBV9, the J gene TRBJ2-5, with TRBD2 identical over 8 bases. The germline gives CDR1 SGDLS, CDR2 YYNGEE. The CDR3 has 16 amino acids. V shed 0 bases, J shed 2 bases, and the junction held 6 bases outside the gene matches. CDR3 in amino acids: CASSVAGAGEQETQYF. CDR3 nucleotides: TGTGCCAGCAGCGTAGCTGGAGCGGGAGAGCAAGAGACCCAGTACTTC.

The sample holds one count of this clone. The rearrangement uses TRBV28 and TRBJ1-1; D is unresolved. The CDR3 has 21 amino acids. The V gene's germline CDR1 is MDHEN and CDR2 SYDVKM. V was pared by 3 bases and J by 0 bases, with 29 bases between. The CDR3 bases are TGTGCCAGCAGTTTGTCCCCCAAATACCAGTTAAGAAAAATAATGAACACTGAAGCTTTCTTT. Translated: CASSLSPKYQLRKIMNTEAFF.

Only a few counts were recorded for this clone. The chain links TRBV5-1 to TRBJ2-5, with D perhaps matching TRBD1 (5 bases). V was clipped by 0 bases and J by 4 bases, with 13 bases between them. The germline CDR1 and CDR2 sequences are SGHRS and YFSETQ. The CDR3 covers 15 residues. The CDR3 sequence: CASSLGQKRGETQYF. CDR3 bases: TGCGCCAGCAGCTTGGGACAGAAAAGGGGAGAGACCCAGTACTTC. The variable domain in full, completed from reference TRBV5-1 and TRBJ2-5, reads KAGVTQTPRYLIKTRGQQVTLSCSPISGHRSVSWYQQTPGQGLQFLFEYFSETQRNKGNFPGRFSGRQFSNSRSEMNVSTLELGDSALYLCASSLGQKRGETQYFGPGTRLLVL.

CDR3 sequence (DNA): TGTGCCAGCAGCGTAGATACTAGCGGGACCCTCAATGAGCAGTTCTTC. Residues: CASSVDTSGTLNEQFF. The chain has TRBV9 and TRBJ2-1, with 10 bases matching TRBD2. Trimming cost V 0 bases and J 6 bases; bases outside gene matches: 6. There are 16 residues in the CDR3. CDR1 SGDLS and CDR2 YYNGEE come from the germline V gene.

The rearrangement joins TRBV30 to TRBJ2-1; D is possibly TRBD2 (5 bases). CDR3 length equals 15 residues. CDR1 is GTSNPN and CDR2 is SVGIG in the germline V gene (reference sequence). Trimming removed 0 bases from V and 7 bases from J, with 16 bases in between. The CDR3 loop is CAWSVGYGVGNEQFF. CDR3 DNA sequence: TGTGCCTGGAGTGTCGGTTACGGGGTGGGGAATGAGCAGTTCTTC.

This clone was observed once. The DNA for the CDR3 is TGTGCCAGCAGGACAGAGGGGACAGGGGTCTCACCCCTCCACTTT. It specifies CASRTEGTGVSPLHF. The rearrangement uses TRBV2 and TRBJ1-6; 10 bases map to TRBD1. The CDR3 totals 15 residues. Trimming took 6 bases from V and 10 from J; bases not matched to a gene: 9. Germline CDR1 is SNHLY and CDR2 is FYNNEI. Filled out from reference TRBV2 and TRBJ1-6, the complete variable domain reads EPEVTQTPSHQVTQMGQEVILRCVPISNHLYFYWYRQILGQKVEFLVSFYNNEISEKSEIFDDQFSVERPDGSNFTLKIRSTKLEDSAMYFCASRTEGTGVSPLHFGNGTRLTVT.

Only a few counts were recorded for this clone. V usage is TRBV30 and J usage is TRBJ1-1; D is possibly TRBD1 (5 bases). CDR3 size: 12 residues. Trimming removed 0 bases at V and 11 bases at J, with 13 bases between. Germline loops: CDR1 GTSNPN, CDR2 SVGIG (reference sequence). The CDR3 DNA follows: TGTGCCTGGAGTGTATTCGGGGGAGCGGCTTTCTTT. It yields the protein CAWSVFGGAAFF.

The chain links TRBV28 to TRBJ2-7; TRBD2 matches 15 bases. V lost 4 bases and J lost 1; bases outside the gene matches: 8. The germline CDR1 and CDR2 sequences are MDHEN and SYDVKM. The CDR3 length is 18 residues. This CDR3 reads CASSSSGTSGRFSYEQYF. The CDR3 region has the DNA TGTGCCAGCAGTTCTTCCGGGACTAGCGGGAGGTTTTCCTACGAGCAGTACTTC.

CDR3 in DNA: TGTGCCAGTAGTATGACTGTGACTACCGGTGAGACCCAGTACTTC. Residues: CASSMTVTTGETQYF. The rearrangement joins TRBV19 to TRBJ2-5, with a tentative D call TRBD2 (5 bases). Trimming removed 3 bases from V and 5 bases from J, with 16 bases in between. The CDR3 length is 15 residues. CDR1 and CDR2 from the germline V gene are LNHDA and SQIVND (reference sequence).

The chain combines TRBV11-2 with TRBJ1-5; 8 nucleotides line up with TRBD1. V was pared by 4 bases and J by 6 bases, with 2 bases of the junction left unmatched. Germline V lookup: CDR1 SGHAT, CDR2 FQNNGV. This CDR3 contains 13 residues. CDR3 region: CASSYDRGQPQHF. CDR3 coding DNA: TGTGCCAGCAGCTACGACAGGGGTCAGCCCCAGCATTTT.